This T cell receptor beta chain was recorded in a study of identical twins (dated by TCRdb to 2016 to 2017). With regard to the full study: To test whether fetal clonotypes persist, the study used deep sequencing on TCR alpha and beta repertoires from monozygotic twins, unrelated adults of various ages, and cord blood. To rule out contamination, replicate twin experiments were performed at different times with different library preparation protocols. Overall study results and their limits: Invariant T cells such as MAIT and iNKT could partly confound zero-insertion analyses, although diverse VJ usage argued against such confounding for most clonotypes. Abundant cord blood beta clonotypes had fewer insertions, young adult naive repertoires showed a similar but weaker trend, and memory repertoires showed no such trend. Out-of-frame TCR alpha sequences shared between twins showed an excess of low generation-probability sequences compared with coincidental sharing between unrelated individuals. Because the same donors could not be followed over many years, the conclusions relied on cross-sectional statistical analysis. Excess twin sharing in beta out-of-frame sequences was weaker because fewer shared sequences lowered the signal-to-noise ratio. In monozygotic twins, recombination models systematically underestimated out-of-frame TCR alpha sharing, but the models matched the sharing seen between unrelated individuals.

The library was built by means of 5' RACE. Sequenced using an Illumina HiSeq 2000. Template switching added a universal primer binding site, and the final cDNA carried a unique molecular identifier that allowed TCR cDNA molecules to be counted accurately. First-strand cDNA for TCR alpha and beta chains was synthesized from specific primers in the conserved constant-segment region. Each cDNA library was double barcoded, with a SMART-Mk sample barcode plus Illumina barcodes, to control for contamination. TruSeq adapter sequences along with Illumina sample barcodes were introduced in two successive PCR steps. Sequencing of the TCR alpha and beta cDNA libraries was done on the Illumina HiSeq platform using custom primers. Processing in the source paper ran as follows. Raw reads were processed with MiGEC to extract unique molecular identifiers, and MiXCR was used to determine CDR3 positions. Recombination models were inferred per individual with the repgenHMM and IGoR tools using an EM algorithm. Shared clonotype analysis was performed with the tcR package in R, normalizing sharing by the product of cloneset sizes. Out-of-frame nonproductive sequences were analyzed to study raw recombination free of thymic and clonal selection effects. TCRdb trimmed public reads at Q25 via fastp, called clones via MiXCR and kept in-frame beta chains. When rows share a CDR3 protein, they turn into one entry using the most common DNA and genes. The authors' filters were not applied to this entry. The sample table shows more than 200,000 distinct CDR3 sequences, and about 14% are seen once. The ten most abundant clones make up around 8.9% of the sample.

The table lists this clonotype with many counts. Its antigen has not been determined. No qualities accompany the bases; no much larger clone lies one base away. Only healthy Caucasian donors were included. Miltenyi CD45RO+ enrichment and human naive T-cell isolation kits were used to isolate memory (CD45RO+) and naive T cells from PBMC. Taken from the germline V gene, the CDR1 and CDR2 loops are SQVTM and ANQGSEA. V and J lose 6 bases and 0 bases, and a span of 11 bases separates them. Inclusive of the bounding cysteine and phenylalanine, the CDR3 is 13 residues long. CDR3 DNA only is kept here, 39 bases in frame from base 1.

The sequence is built from TRBV29-1 and TRBJ2-5; D gene: possibly TRBD1, on 6 matching bases. The TCR was taken from a woman between 18 and 30 years old in good health. Specimen: memory (CD45RO+) T cells sorted from blood. The cell subset or site label for this specimen denotes: CD45RO+ enriched T cells. The CDR3 reads CSVLDRNQETQYF. The DNA sequence is given as TGCAGCGTCCTAGACAGGAACCAAGAGACCCAGTACTTC.